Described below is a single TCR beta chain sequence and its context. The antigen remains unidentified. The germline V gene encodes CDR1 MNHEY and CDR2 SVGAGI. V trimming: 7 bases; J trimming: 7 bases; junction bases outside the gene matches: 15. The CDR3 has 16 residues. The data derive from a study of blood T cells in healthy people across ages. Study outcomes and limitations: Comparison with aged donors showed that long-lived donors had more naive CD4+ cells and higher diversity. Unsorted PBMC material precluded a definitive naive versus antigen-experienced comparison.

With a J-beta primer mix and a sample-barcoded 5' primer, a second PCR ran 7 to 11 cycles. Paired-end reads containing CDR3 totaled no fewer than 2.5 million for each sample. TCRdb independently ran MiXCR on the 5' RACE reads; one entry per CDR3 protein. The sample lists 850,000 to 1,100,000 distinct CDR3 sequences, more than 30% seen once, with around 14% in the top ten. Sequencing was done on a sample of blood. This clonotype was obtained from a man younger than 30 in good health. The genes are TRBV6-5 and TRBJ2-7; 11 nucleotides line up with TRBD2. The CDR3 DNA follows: TGTGCCAGCACCGTTAGCGGGGGGGCCTCTGACAATGAGCAGTACTTC. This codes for CASTVSGGASDNEQYF.